This TCR beta chain was identified during a study of blood T cell repertoires in COVID-19. Turning to the study itself: Specimens from acute and convalescent COVID-19 originated in the United States, Italy and Spain. The cDNA or gDNA used as material had been derived from T cells, B-cell-depleted T cells, or PBMCs.

The CDR3 extends over 17 amino acids. Germline-derived CDR1 and CDR2 are SGHKS and YYEKEE (reference sequence). The V segment lost 4 bases and the J segment 0 bases; nucleotides outside the gene matches: 10. In the source study's methods: It was from reference gene primer amplification that nucleated cell counts were estimated. Profiled with immunoSEQ multiplex PCR; TCRdb holds only in-frame clones, not every one. Clone size and V and J calls were adopted from that table, with D and trimming inferred from the DNA. Of some 140,000 clones listed, about 90% are singletons. The sequencing input was peripheral blood. This receptor was taken from a man aged 50-59 years with acute or convalescent COVID-19. V gene TRBV5-5 combines with J gene TRBJ1-5; 7 positions match TRBD1. CDR3 residues: CASSPTGVRISNQPQHF. CDR3 nucleotide sequence: TGTGCCAGCAGCCCCACAGGGGTTCGAATTAGCAATCAGCCCCAGCATTTT.